This T cell receptor beta chain emerged from a study of blood T cells in healthy people across ages. This clonotype was counted only a few times. Germline CDR1 reads LGHDT; CDR2 reads YNNKEL (reference sequence). This CDR3 spans 15 amino acids. V was clipped by 0 bases and J by 9 bases; unmatched bases: 5. A second about 7 to 12 cycle PCR used barcoded and J-beta primers. Using its own MiXCR run on the 5' RACE reads, TCRdb lists one record per CDR3 protein. The sample contains 650,000 to 800,000 distinct CDR3 sequences, 52% of which appear only once. The material sequenced was blood. This TCR derives from an elderly woman in good health. This chain connects TRBV3-1 to TRBJ2-1, with TRBD2 identical over 10 bases. The CDR3: CASSQEILAGAEQFF. Written as DNA, the CDR3 is TGTGCCAGCAGCCAAGAAATCCTAGCGGGGGCTGAGCAGTTCTTC.